This TCR beta chain was identified during a study of cytotoxic CD8 clonotypes in ibrutinib-treated CLL. Background on the study: Included were approximately 10 relapsed/refractory and about 14 treatment-naive patients, of whom approximately 18 were IGHV unmutated. Averaging across samples gave about 230,000 productive templates and more than 80,000 productive rearrangements.

Produced via immunoSEQ multiplex PCR; TCRdb's table is partial and in-frame only. The sample includes about 150,000 clones, about 76% of them seen just once. Germline loops: CDR1 MNHNY, CDR2 SVGAGI (reference sequence). The length of the CDR3 is 14 residues. V gave up 8 bases and J gave up 5 bases, with 17 bases separating them. The TCR originated in a human donor with chronic lymphocytic leukemia. The V call is TRBV6-6, the J call TRBJ2-3, with D possibly matching TRBD1 (6 bases). The source material was PBMCs, sampled after 24 months of ibrutinib treatment. CDR3 bases: TGTGCCAGCCAACAGGGTGGGGATCGAGATACGCAGTATTTT. Its protein is CASQQGGDRDTQYF.